The clone carrying this TCR beta chain was seen a few times. Its antigen is as yet unknown. The sample belongs to a study of cytomegalovirus exposure and HLA in healthy donors. PCR amplification relied on 60 Vbeta primers (plus 13 Jbeta primers). Sequencing was performed with immunoSEQ multiplex PCR; in TCRdb, only in-frame clones are kept and a portion is missing. The sample holds roughly 200,000 clones, almost 70% seen once. Notes on the study in general: Within an earlier analysis, most TCR beta V segments proved productive either about 87% or about 30% of the time. Accurate HLA-A and HLA-B prediction from TCR beta sequences was reported for most subjects.

Those who donated were healthy bone marrow donors. The TCR sequence derives from a man aged 35-49 years in good health and CMV-seropositive. The sequenced material came from PBMCs.

This CDR3 is CASSLGTGSTDTQYF. In DNA form, the CDR3 reads TGTGCCAGTAGCTTGGGGACAGGCAGCACAGATACGCAGTATTTT. V gene TRBV19 combines with J gene TRBJ2-3; 8 bases fit TRBD1. The germline V gene encodes CDR1 LNHDA and CDR2 SQIVND (reference sequence). The length of the CDR3 is 15 residues. J was trimmed by 0 bases and V by 6 bases; bases with no gene match: 5.